These 15 T cell receptor beta chains share one sample of origin, sequenced in a study of T cells after yellow fever vaccination. TCRdb fed the 5' RACE reads into MiXCR, producing one record per CDR3 protein. This sample has approximately 170,000 distinct CDR3 sequences, with about 11% found just once. This material consisted of CD8+ T cells sorted from PBMCs, taken 15 days after the yellow fever booster vaccination. The source of these receptors is a man aged 18 to 29 who received the YFV17D yellow fever vaccine.

Concerning this clonotype: A read error may produce the germline difference seen at one junction end. Here the CDR3 reads CASTQDPHREGSPLHF. The CDR3, as DNA: TGCGCCAGCACCCAAGACCCCCACAGGGAAGGGTCACCCCTCCACTTT. This chain links TRBV4-1 with TRBJ1-6, with D possibly being TRBD1 (6 bases). Looked up from germline, CDR1 is MGHRA and CDR2 is YSYEKL. The CDR3 consists of 16 residues.

The J gene is TRBJ1-1, the V gene TRBV4-1; D is unresolved. This CDR3 has 14 residues. Per the germline V gene, CDR1 is MGHRA and CDR2 is YSYEKL. V was trimmed by 0 bases and J by 6 bases, leaving 11 bases between them. CDR3 region: CASSQEGQGAEAFF. CDR3 sequence (DNA): TGCGCCAGCAGCCAAGAGGGTCAAGGAGCTGAAGCTTTCTTT.

This clonotype was found a few times. The V gene is TRBV4-1, the J gene TRBJ2-7; a weak D match, TRBD2 (6 bases). V lost 4 bases to trimming and J lost 1 base, with 20 bases between them. CDR3 length equals 17 residues. Germline CDR1 and CDR2: MGHRA and YSYEKL. The CDR3 loop is CASSPYPWGGISYEQYF. In nucleotides, the CDR3 is TGCGCCAGCAGCCCTTACCCTTGGGGAGGAATTTCCTACGAGCAGTACTTC.

This chain links TRBV13 with TRBJ2-5, with a tentative D call TRBD2 (5 bases). V lost 1 base, J lost 5 bases, and 11 bases lay in between. The CDR3 is made up of 14 amino acids. Per germline, CDR1 PRHDT and CDR2 FYEKMQ (reference sequence). The CDR3 loop is CASSLAEAQETQYF. The DNA of the CDR3 is TGTGCCAGCAGCTTAGCGGAGGCTCAGGAGACCCAGTACTTC.

There are many counts of this clonotype. The gene calls are TRBV7-6 and TRBJ2-2; D call uncertain. Germline V gene sequence: CDR1 SGHVS, CDR2 FNYEAQ. The CDR3 sequence is 13 residues long. V lost 2 bases and J 8 bases, leaving 9 bases between the germline ends. The CDR3 region is CASSLYVSGELFF. The CDR3 bases are TGTGCCAGCAGCTTATATGTATCGGGGGAGCTGTTTTTT.

This clonotype was observed a handful of times. V and J are TRBV5-1 and TRBJ2-1, with 8 positions matching TRBD2. Losses at the gene ends were 5 bases for V and 7 bases for J; bases not matched to a gene: 8. From germline, CDR1 is SGHRS and CDR2 YFSETQ. CDR3 size: 14 residues. The CDR3: CASSPRGGRNEQFF. CDR3 in DNA: TGCGCCAGCAGTCCTCGGGGGGGCCGAAATGAGCAGTTCTTC.

This clonotype was observed a handful of times. V and J are TRBV10-3 and TRBJ2-7; TRBD1 aligns across 9 bases. Unmatched junction bases numbered 9, after V lost 6 bases and J lost 3 bases. The CDR3 is made up of 15 amino acids. The germline gives CDR1 ENHRY, CDR2 SYGVKD. The CDR3 protein is CAISPLPGQGYEQYF. CDR3 nucleotide sequence: TGTGCCATCAGCCCCCTCCCGGGACAGGGCTACGAGCAGTACTTC.

The chain is built from TRBV6-5 and TRBJ1-5; D possibly corresponds to TRBD1 (6 bases). Germline CDR1 MNHEY, CDR2 SVGAGI. V was shortened by 8 bases and J by 5 bases, with 13 bases between the two germline ends. The CDR3 consists of 13 residues. The CDR3 loop is CASPQGGYQPQHF. The DNA of the CDR3 is TGTGCCAGCCCACAGGGAGGGTATCAGCCCCAGCATTTT.

This clonotype was seen only a few times. The chain has TRBV18 and TRBJ1-6, with 12 bases lining up with TRBD1. The CDR3 is made up of 17 amino acids. Trimming cost V 4 bases and J 8 bases; bases outside gene matches: 9. Per the germline V gene, CDR1 is KGHSH and CDR2 is LQKENI. The CDR3 region is CASSLYPGQGADSPLHF. Here the CDR3 DNA reads TGTGCCAGCTCACTCTACCCGGGACAGGGGGCTGATTCACCCCTCCACTTT. The full variable domain, rest sourced from reference TRBV18 and TRBJ1-6, is NAGVMQNPRHLVRRRGQEARLRCSPMKGHSHVYWYRQLPEEGLKFMVYLQKENIIDESGMPKERFSAEFPKEGPSILRIQQVVRGDSAAYFCASSLYPGQGADSPLHFGNGTRLTVT.

The V and J genes are TRBV6-5 and TRBJ1-2; TRBD1 matches 10 bases. Trimming at V came to 0 bases and at J to 4 bases, leaving 5 bases not matched to a gene. Germline V gene sequence: CDR1 MNHEY, CDR2 SVGAGI. This CDR3 region has 16 residues. The CDR3 region is CASSYSGTGDPYGYTF. CDR3 sequence (DNA): TGTGCCAGCAGTTACTCCGGGACAGGGGACCCCTATGGCTACACCTTC.

This clonotype was counted a few times. V is TRBV12-3 or TRBV12-4 and J is TRBJ2-3; 9 nucleotides agree with TRBD1. The CDR3 consists of 15 residues. V dropped 8 bases and J dropped 7; count of bases not matched to a gene: 13. CDR3 amino acids: CASELGTGFMYTQYF. The DNA of the CDR3 is TGTGCCAGCGAGCTTGGGACAGGGTTCATGTATACGCAGTATTTT.

A few counts support this clonotype. The CDR3 region has the DNA TGTGCCAGCAGCTTCCCTCTAGCATCAGGGGAGCTGTTTTTT. Translated: CASSFPLASGELFF. V gene TRBV12-3 or TRBV12-4 combines with J gene TRBJ2-2, with a weak D call TRBD2 (5 bases). The V gene lost 6 bases and the J gene lost 8 bases, with 16 bases spanning the gap. The CDR3 length is 14 residues.

This clonotype occurred many times. The chain employs TRBV11-2 and TRBJ2-1; tentatively, D is TRBD1 or TRBD2 (6 bases each). V was pared by 5 bases and J by 5 bases, with 19 bases between. The CDR3 sequence is 16 residues long. Germline V gives CDR1 SGHAT, CDR2 FQNNGV. The CDR3 sequence: CASSTRGRSSDNEQFF. DNA for the CDR3: TGTGCCAGCAGCACACGGGGGCGCTCATCGGACAATGAGCAGTTCTTC.

The chain uses TRBV5-5 and TRBJ1-1, with 11 bases that match TRBD1. J lost 0 bases, V lost 3 bases, and 7 bases had no gene match. The CDR3 runs to 17 residues. From germline, CDR1 is SGHKS and CDR2 YYEKEE (reference sequence). CDR3 nucleotides: TGTGCCAGCAGCTGGACAGGGGGCTATACCGTGAACACTGAAGCTTTCTTT. Its protein product is CASSWTGGYTVNTEAFF.

This clonotype has a count of ten or more. The chain has TRBV12-3 or TRBV12-4 and TRBJ1-1; TRBD1 matches 7 bases. The CDR3 spans 12 residues. With V trimmed by 7 bases and J by 7 bases, 6 bases remained unmatched. This chain's CDR3 is CASTQGGREAFF. The CDR3 DNA sequence: TGTGCCAGCACCCAAGGGGGCCGTGAAGCTTTCTTT.